This entry is about one TCR beta chain. The antigen is undetermined. TCRdb's table, derived via immunoSEQ multiplex PCR, lists solely in-frame clones and lacks some. The sample lists about 83,000 clones, approximately 84% occurring once. This sample is part of a study of OX40 agonist ivuxolimab in advanced cancers. About the study: People who had prior anti-PD-1, anti-PD-L1 or anti-CTLA-4 therapy could take part, and roughly 40% had some. Whole-study results and caveats: Expanded clones tended on average to be more numerous among CD8+ T cells than CD4+. At doses 0.1 to 3.0 mg/kg, CD4+ and CD8+ clones expanded.

The sample here was CD4+ or CD8+ T cells sorted from blood, taken in a trial of the OX40 agonist ivuxolimab. This TCR was sampled from an adult with an advanced solid tumor such as melanoma, head and neck, liver or kidney cancer.

The CDR3 reads CAWSGRSSLLNTEAFF. In DNA form, the CDR3 reads TGTGCCTGGAGTGGGAGGAGCAGTCTACTGAACACTGAAGCTTTCTTT. The chain employs TRBV30 and TRBJ1-1; D gene uncertain. The CDR3 runs 16 residues. Germline assignment: CDR1 GTSNPN and CDR2 SVGIG (reference sequence). Trimming cost V 1 base and J 0 bases, with 15 bases left between them.